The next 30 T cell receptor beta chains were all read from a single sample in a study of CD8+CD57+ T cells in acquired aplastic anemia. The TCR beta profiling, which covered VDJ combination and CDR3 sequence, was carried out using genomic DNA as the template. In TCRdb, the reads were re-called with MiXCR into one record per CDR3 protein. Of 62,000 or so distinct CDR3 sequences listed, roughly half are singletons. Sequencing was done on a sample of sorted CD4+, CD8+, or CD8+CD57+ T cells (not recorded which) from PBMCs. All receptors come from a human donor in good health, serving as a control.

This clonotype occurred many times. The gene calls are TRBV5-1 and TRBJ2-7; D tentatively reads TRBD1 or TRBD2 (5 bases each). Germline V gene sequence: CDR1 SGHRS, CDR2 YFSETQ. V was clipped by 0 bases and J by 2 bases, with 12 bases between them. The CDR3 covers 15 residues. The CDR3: CASSLGAGAAYEQYF. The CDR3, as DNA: TGCGCCAGCAGCTTGGGGGCCGGGGCGGCCTACGAGCAGTACTTC.

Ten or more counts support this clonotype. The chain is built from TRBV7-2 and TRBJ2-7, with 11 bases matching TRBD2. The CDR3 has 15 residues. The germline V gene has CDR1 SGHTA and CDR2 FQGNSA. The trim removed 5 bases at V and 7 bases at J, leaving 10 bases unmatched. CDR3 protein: CASSLTSGSFEEQYF. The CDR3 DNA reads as TGTGCCAGCAGCCTTACTAGCGGGAGCTTTGAAGAGCAGTACTTC.

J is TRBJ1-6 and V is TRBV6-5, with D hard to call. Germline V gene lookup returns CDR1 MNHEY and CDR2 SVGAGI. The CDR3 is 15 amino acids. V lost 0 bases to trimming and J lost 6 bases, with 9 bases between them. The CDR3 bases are TGTGCCAGCAGTTACTCGCTATTTAGTAATTCACCCCTCCACTTT. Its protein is CASSYSLFSNSPLHF.

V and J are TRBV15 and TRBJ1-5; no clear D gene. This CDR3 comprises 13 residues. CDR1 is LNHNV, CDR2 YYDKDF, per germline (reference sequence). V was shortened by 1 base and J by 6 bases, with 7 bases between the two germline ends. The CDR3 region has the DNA TGTGCCACCAGCAGAGCTGGAGGTCAGCCCCAGCATTTT. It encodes CATSRAGGQPQHF.

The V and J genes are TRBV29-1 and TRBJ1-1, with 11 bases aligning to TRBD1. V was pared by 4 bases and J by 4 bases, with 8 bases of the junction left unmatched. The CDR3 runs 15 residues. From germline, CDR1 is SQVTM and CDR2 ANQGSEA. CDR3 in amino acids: CSVVVGDRGITEAFF. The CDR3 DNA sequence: TGCAGCGTTGTGGTGGGGGACAGGGGGATCACTGAAGCTTTCTTT.

This chain's CDR3 is CASSAEGSYEQYF. CDR3 nucleotide sequence: TGTGCCAGCAGCGCAGAGGGTTCCTACGAGCAGTACTTC. This chain links TRBV5-6 with TRBJ2-5; the D gene is possibly TRBD2 (5 bases). Near its end, the DNA agrees better with TRBJ2-7, so the J call may be wrong. Per the germline V gene, CDR1 is SGHDT and CDR2 is YYEEEE. The CDR3 length is 13 residues.

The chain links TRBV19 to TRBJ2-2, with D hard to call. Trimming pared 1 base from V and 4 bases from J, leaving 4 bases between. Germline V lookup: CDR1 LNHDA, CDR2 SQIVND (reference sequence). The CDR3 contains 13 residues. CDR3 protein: CASSIVATGELFF. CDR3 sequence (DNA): TGTGCCAGTAGTATAGTCGCCACCGGGGAGCTGTTTTTT.

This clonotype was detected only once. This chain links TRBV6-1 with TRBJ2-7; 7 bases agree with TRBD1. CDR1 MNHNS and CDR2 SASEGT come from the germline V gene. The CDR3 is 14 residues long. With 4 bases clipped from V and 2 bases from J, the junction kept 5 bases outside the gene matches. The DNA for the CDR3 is TGTGCCAGCAGTGTAGGGGGCGTAGCCTACGAGCAGTACTTC. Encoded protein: CASSVGGVAYEQYF.

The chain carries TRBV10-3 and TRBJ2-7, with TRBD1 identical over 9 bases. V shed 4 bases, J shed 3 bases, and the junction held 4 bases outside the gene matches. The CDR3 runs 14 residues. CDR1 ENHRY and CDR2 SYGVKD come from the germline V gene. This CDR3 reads CAISGGQGYYEQYF. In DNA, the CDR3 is TGTGCCATCAGTGGGGGACAGGGTTACTACGAGCAGTACTTC.

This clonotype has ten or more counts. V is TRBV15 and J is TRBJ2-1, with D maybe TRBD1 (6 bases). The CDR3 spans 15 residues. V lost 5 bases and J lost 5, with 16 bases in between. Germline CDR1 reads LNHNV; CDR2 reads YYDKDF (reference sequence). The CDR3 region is CATSLGTQAHNEQFF. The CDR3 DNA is TGTGCCACCAGCCTCGGGACACAGGCGCACAATGAGCAGTTCTTC.

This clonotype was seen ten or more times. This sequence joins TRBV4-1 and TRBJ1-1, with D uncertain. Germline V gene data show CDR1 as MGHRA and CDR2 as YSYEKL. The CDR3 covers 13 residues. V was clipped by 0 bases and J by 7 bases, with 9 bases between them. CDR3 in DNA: TGCGCCAGCAGCCAAGAATACACGCATGAAGCTTTCTTT. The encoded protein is CASSQEYTHEAFF.

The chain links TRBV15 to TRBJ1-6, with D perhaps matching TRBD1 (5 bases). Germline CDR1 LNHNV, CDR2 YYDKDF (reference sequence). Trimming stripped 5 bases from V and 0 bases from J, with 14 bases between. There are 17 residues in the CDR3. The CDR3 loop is CATSPFRANSYNSPLHF. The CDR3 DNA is TGTGCCACCAGCCCGTTCAGGGCGAACTCCTATAATTCACCCCTCCACTTT.

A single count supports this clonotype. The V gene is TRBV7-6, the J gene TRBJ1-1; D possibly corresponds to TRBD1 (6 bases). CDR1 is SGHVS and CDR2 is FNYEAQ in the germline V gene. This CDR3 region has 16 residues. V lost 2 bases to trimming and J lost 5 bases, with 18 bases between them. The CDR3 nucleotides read TGTGCCAGCAGCTTACGGGGGGCCAACATGGAAACTGAAGCTTTCTTT. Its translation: CASSLRGANMETEAFF. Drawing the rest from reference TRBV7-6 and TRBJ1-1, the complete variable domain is GAGVSQSPRYKVTKRGQDVALRCDPISGHVSLYWYRQALGQGPEFLTYFNYEAQQDKSGLPNDRFSAERPEGSISTLTIQRTEQRDSAMYRCASSLRGANMETEAFFGQGTRLTVV.

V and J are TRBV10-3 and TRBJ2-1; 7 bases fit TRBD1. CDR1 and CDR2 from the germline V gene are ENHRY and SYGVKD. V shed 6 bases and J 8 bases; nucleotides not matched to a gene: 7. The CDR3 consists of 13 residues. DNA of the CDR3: TGTGCCATCAGCGAACAGGGGTTGTATGAGCAGTTCTTC. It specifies CAISEQGLYEQFF.

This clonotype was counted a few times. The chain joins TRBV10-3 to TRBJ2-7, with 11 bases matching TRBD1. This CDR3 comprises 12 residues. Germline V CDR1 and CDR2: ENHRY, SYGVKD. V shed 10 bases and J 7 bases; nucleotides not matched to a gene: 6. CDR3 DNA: TGTGCCACGGGACAGGGGGTGGGTGAGCAGTACTTC. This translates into CATGQGVGEQYF.

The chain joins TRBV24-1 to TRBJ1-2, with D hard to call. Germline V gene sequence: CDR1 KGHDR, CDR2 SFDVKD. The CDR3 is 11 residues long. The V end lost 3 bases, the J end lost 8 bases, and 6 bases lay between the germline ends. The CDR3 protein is CATSDPRGYTF. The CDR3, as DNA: TGTGCCACCAGTGATCCTCGCGGCTACACCTTC.

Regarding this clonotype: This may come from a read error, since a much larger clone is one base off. DNA for the CDR3: TGTGCCAGCAGATACCGGGACGGGGGAGGAGAAAAACTGTTTTTT. It specifies CASRYRDGGGEKLFF. V gene TRBV27 combines with J gene TRBJ1-4, with D maybe TRBD1 (5 bases). V was trimmed by 6 bases and J by 8 bases, leaving 19 bases between them. CDR1 is MNHEY, CDR2 SMNVEV, per germline (reference sequence). The CDR3 length is 15 residues.

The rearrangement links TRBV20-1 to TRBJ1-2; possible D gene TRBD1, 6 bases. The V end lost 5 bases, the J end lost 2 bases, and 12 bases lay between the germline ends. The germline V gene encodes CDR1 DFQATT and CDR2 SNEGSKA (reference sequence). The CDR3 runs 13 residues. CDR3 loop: CSAPGQTNYGYTF. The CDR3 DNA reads TGCAGTGCTCCCGGACAGACAAACTATGGCTACACCTTC.

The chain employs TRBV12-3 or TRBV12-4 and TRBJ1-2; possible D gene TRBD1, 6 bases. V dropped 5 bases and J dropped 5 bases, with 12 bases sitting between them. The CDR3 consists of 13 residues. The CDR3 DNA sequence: TGTGCCAGCAGTCCTGAACAGGGTTATGGCTACACCTTC. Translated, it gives CASSPEQGYGYTF.

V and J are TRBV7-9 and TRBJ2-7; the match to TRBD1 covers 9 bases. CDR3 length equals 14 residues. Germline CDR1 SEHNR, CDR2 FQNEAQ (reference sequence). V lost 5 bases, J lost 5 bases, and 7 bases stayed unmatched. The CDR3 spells CASSPGQGVDEQYF. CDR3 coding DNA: TGTGCCAGCAGCCCGGGACAGGGTGTGGACGAGCAGTACTTC.

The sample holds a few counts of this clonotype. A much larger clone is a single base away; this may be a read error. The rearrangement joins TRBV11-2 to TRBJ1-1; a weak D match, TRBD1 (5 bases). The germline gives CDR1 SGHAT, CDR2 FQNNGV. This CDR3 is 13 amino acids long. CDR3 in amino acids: CAGSLDQGVLAFF. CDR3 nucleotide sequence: TGTGCCGGCAGCTTAGATCAAGGGGTCCTAGCTTTCTTT.

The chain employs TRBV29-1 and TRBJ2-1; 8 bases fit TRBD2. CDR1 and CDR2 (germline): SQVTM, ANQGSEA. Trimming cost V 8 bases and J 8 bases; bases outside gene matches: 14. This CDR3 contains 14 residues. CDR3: CSLGDGRAWDEQFF. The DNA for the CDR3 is TGCAGCCTTGGGGACGGGAGGGCCTGGGATGAGCAGTTCTTC.

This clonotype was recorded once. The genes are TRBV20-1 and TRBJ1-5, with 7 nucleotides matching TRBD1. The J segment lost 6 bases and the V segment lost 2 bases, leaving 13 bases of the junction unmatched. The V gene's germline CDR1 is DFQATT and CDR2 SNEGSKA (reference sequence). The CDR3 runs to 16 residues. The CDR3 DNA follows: TGCAGTGCTAGATCCGCAGGGGGAAATGATCGTCAGCCCCAGCATTTT. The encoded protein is CSARSAGGNDRQPQHF.

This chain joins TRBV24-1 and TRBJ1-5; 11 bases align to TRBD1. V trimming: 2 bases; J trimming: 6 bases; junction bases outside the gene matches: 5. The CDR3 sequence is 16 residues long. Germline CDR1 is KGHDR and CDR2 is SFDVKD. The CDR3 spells CATSDSGTGGAQPQHF. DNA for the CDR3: TGTGCCACCAGTGATTCCGGGACAGGGGGGGCTCAGCCCCAGCATTTT.

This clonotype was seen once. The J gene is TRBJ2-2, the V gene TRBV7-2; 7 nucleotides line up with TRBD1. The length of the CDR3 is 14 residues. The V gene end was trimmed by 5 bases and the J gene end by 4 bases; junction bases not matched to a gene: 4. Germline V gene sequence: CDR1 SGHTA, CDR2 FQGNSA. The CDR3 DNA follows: TGTGCCAGCAGCCTCGCAGGGGGCACCGGGGAGCTGTTTTTT. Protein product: CASSLAGGTGELFF. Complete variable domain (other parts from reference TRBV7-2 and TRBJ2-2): GAGVSQSPSNKVTEKGKDVELRCDPISGHTALYWYRQSLGQGLEFLIYFQGNSAPDKSGLPSDRFSAERTGGSVSTLTIQRTQQEDSAVYLCASSLAGGTGELFFGEGSRLTVL.

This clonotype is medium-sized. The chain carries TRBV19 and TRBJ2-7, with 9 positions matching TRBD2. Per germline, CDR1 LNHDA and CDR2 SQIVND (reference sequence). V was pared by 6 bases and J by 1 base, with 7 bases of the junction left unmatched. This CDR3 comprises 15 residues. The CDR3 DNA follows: TGTGCCAGTAGCAGTAGCGGGAGAGGTTCCTACGAGCAGTACTTC. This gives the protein CASSSSGRGSYEQYF. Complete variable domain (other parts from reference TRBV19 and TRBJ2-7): DGGITQSPKYLFRKEGQNVTLSCEQNLNHDAMYWYRQDPGQGLRLIYYSQIVNDFQKGDIAEGYSVSREKKESFPLTVTSAQKNPTAFYLCASSSSGRGSYEQYFGPGTRLTVT.

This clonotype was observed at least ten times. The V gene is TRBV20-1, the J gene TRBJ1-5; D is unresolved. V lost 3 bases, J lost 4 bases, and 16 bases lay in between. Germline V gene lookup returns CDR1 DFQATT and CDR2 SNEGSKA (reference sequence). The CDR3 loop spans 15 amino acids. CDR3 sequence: CSARSGPGPNQPQHF. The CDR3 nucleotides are TGCAGTGCTAGGTCGGGCCCTGGCCCTAATCAGCCCCAGCATTTT.

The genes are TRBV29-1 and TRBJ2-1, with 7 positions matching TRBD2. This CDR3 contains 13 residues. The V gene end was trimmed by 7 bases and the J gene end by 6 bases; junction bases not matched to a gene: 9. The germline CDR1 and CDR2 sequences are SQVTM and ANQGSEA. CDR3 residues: CSGRSGNFNEQFF. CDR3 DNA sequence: TGCAGCGGCCGGAGCGGGAATTTCAATGAGCAGTTCTTC.

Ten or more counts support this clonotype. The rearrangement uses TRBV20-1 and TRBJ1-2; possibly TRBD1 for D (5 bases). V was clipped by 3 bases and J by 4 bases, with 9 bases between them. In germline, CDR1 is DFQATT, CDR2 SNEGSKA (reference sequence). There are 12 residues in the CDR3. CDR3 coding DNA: TGCAGTGCTAGGGGGGGACCCTATGGCTACACCTTC. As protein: CSARGGPYGYTF.

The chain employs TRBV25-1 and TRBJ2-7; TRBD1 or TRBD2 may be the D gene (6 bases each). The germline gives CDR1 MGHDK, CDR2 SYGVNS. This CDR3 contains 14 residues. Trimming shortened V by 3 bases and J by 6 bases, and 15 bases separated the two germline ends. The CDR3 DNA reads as TGTGCCAGCAGTGAGGAGGGGGGATCTCTCGAGCAGTACTTC. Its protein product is CASSEEGGSLEQYF.